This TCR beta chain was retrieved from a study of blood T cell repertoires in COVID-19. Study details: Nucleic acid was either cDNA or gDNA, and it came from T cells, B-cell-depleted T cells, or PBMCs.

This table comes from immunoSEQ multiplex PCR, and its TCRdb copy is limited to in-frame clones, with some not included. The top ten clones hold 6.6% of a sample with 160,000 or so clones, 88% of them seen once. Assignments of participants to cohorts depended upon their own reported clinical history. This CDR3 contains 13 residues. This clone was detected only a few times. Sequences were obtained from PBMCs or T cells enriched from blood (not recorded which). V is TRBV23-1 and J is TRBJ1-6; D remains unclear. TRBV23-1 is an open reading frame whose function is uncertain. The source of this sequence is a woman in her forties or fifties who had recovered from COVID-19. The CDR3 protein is CCPRGSNYSPLHF. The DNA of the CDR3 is TGCTGCCCCCGCGGATCGAACTATTCACCCCTCCACTTT.